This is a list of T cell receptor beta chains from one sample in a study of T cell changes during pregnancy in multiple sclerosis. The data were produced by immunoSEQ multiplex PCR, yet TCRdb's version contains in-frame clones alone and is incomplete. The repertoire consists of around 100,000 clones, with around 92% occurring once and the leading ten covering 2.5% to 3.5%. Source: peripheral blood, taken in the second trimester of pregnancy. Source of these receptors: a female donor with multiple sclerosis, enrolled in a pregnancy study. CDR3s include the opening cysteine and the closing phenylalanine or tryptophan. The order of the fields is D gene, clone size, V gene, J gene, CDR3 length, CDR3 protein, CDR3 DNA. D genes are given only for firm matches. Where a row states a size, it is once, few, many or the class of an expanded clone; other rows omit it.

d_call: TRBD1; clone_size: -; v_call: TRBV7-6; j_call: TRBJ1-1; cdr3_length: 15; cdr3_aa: CASSFDDRGRSEAFF; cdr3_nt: TGTGCCAGCAGCTTTGACGACAGGGGGCGAAGTGAAGCTTTCTTT
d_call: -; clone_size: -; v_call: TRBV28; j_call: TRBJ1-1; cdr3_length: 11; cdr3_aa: CASRQNTEAFF; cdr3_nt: TGTGCCAGCAGACAAAACACTGAAGCTTTCTTT
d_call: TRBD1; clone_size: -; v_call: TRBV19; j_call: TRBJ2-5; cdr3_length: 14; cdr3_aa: CASTGTGPGETQYF; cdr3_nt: TGTGCCAGTACCGGGACAGGTCCTGGGGAGACCCAGTACTTC
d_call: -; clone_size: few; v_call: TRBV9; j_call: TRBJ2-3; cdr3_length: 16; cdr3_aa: CASSVAVTGSTDTQYF; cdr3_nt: TGTGCCAGCAGCGTAGCTGTCACAGGGAGCACAGATACGCAGTATTTT
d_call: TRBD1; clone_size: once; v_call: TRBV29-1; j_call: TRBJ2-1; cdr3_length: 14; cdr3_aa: CSVVGTGAYNEQFF; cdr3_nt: TGCAGCGTCGTAGGGACAGGGGCTTACAATGAGCAGTTCTTC
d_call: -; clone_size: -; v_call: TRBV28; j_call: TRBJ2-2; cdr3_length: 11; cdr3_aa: CASSLTGELFF; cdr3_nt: TGTGCCAGCAGTCTGACCGGGGAGCTGTTTTTT
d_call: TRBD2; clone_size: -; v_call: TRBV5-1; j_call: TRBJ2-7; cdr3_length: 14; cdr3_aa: CASSSTSGSLEQYF; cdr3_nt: TGCGCCAGCAGCTCGACTAGCGGGAGTCTCGAGCAGTACTTC
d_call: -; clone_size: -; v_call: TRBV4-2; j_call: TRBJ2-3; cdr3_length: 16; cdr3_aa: CASSQPTGWGADTQYF; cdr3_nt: TGTGCCAGCAGCCAACCGACAGGGTGGGGGGCAGATACGCAGTATTTT
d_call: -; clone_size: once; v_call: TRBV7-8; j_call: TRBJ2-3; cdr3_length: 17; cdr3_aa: CASSLGRQVSSTDTQYF; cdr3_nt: TGTGCCAGCAGCTTAGGTAGACAGGTCTCTAGCACAGATACGCAGTATTTT
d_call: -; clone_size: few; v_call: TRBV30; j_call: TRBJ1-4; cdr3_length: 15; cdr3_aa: CAWSRRRATNEKLFF; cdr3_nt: TGTGCCTGGAGTCGTCGCAGGGCAACTAATGAAAAACTGTTTTTT
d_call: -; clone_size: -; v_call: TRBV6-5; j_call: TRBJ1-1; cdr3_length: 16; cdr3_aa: CASSYSRSLMNTEAFF; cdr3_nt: TGTGCCAGCAGTTACTCGAGGTCTTTGATGAACACTGAAGCTTTCTTT
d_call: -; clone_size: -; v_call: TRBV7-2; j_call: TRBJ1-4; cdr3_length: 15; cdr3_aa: CASSLVGAANEKLFF; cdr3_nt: TGTGCCAGCAGCTTAGTTGGGGCCGCTAATGAAAAACTGTTTTTT
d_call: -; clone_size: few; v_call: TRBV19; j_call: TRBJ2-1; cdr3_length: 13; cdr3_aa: CASSMVSYNEQFF; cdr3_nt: TGTGCCAGTAGTATGGTGAGTTACAATGAGCAGTTCTTC
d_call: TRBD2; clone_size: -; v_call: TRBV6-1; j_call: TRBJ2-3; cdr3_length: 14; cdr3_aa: CASERDWVTDTQYF; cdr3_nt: TGTGCCAGCGAGCGGGATTGGGTCACAGATACGCAGTATTTT
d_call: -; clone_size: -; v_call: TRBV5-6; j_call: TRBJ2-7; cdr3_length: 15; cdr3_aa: CASCRDPLKGGEQYF; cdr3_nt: TGTGCCAGCTGCCGGGACCCACTGAAAGGGGGCGAGCAGTACTTC
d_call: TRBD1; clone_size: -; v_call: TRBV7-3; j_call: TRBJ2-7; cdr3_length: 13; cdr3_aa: CASSSTGQSEQYF; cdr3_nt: TGTGCCAGCAGCTCGACAGGGCAGTCCGAGCAGTACTTC
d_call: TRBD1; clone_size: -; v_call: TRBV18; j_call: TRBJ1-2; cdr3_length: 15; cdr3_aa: CASSPPDREAYGYTF; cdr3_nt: TGTGCCAGCTCACCACCCGACAGGGAGGCTTATGGCTACACCTTC
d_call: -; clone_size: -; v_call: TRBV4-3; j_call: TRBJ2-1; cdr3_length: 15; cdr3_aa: CASRPARLAPGEQFF; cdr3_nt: TGCGCCAGCAGGCCGGCAAGGCTAGCGCCCGGTGAGCAGTTCTTC
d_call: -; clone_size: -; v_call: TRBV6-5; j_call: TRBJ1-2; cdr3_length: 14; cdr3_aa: CASSYSTGVAGYTF; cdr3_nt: TGTGCCAGCAGTTACTCGACAGGAGTAGCTGGCTACACCTTC
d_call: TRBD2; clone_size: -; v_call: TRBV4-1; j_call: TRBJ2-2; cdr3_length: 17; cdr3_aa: CASSQEGSGANTGELFF; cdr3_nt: TGCGCCAGCAGCCAAGAAGGTAGCGGGGCGAACACCGGGGAGCTGTTTTTT
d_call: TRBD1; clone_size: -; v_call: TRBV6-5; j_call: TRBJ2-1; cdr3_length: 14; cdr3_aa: CASSRDRVYNEQFF; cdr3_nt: TGTGCCAGCAGCCGGGACAGGGTCTACAATGAGCAGTTCTTC
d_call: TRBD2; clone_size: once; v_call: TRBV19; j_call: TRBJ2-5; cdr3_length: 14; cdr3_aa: CASSIRRGGETQYF; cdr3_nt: TGTGCCAGTAGTATCCGGCGGGGAGGGGAGACCCAGTACTTC
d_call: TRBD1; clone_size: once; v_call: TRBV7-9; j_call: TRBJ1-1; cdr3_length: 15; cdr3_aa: CASSLGEAGGEEAFF; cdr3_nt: TGTGCCAGCAGCTTAGGAGAGGCAGGGGGCGAGGAAGCTTTCTTT
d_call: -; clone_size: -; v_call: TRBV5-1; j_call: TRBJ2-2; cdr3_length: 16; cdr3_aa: CASSHAATGHTGELFF; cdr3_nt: TGCGCCAGCAGCCATGCCGCAACAGGTCACACCGGGGAGCTGTTTTTT
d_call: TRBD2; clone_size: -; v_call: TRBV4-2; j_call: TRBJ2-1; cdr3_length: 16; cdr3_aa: CASSPWAQLADNEQFF; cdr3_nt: TGTGCCAGCAGCCCCTGGGCCCAGCTAGCGGACAATGAGCAGTTCTTC
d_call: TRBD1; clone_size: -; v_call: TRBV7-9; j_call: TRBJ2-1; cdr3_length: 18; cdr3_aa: CASSLEGRGRGNYNEQFF; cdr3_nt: TGTGCCAGCAGCTTAGAGGGCCGGGGCAGGGGGAACTACAATGAGCAGTTCTTC
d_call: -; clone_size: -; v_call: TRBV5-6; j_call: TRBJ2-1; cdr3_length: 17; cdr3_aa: CASSLAISGLSGNEQFF; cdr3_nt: TGTGCCAGCAGCTTGGCAATTTCGGGACTCTCGGGGAATGAGCAGTTCTTC
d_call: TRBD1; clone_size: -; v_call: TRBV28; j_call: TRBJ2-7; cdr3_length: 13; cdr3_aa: CASSPDRVREQYF; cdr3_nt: TGTGCCAGCAGCCCAGACAGGGTGAGGGAGCAGTACTTC
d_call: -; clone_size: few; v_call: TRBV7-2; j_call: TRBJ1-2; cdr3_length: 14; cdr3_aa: CASSYGQGGYGYTF; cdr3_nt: TGTGCCAGCAGTTACGGTCAGGGAGGGTATGGCTACACCTTC
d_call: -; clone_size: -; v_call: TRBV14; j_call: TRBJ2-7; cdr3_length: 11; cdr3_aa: CASSHSYEQYF; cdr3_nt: TGTGCCAGCAGCCACAGCTACGAGCAGTACTTC
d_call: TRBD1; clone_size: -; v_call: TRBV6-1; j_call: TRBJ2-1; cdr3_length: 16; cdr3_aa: CASSVDGPQGVNEQFF; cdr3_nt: TGTGCCAGCAGTGTCGACGGGCCACAGGGGGTCAATGAGCAGTTCTTC
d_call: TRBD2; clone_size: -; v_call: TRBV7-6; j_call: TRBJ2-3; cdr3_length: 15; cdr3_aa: CASSLGLAGTDTQYF; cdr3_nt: TGTGCCAGCAGCCTGGGACTAGCGGGTACAGATACGCAGTATTTT
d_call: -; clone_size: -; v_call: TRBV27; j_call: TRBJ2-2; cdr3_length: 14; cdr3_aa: CASSFSRGTGELFF; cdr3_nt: TGTGCCAGCAGTTTCTCCAGGGGAACCGGGGAGCTGTTTTTT
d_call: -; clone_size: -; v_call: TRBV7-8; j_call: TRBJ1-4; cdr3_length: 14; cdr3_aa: CASSLYATNEKLFF; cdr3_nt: TGTGCCAGCAGCTTATATGCAACTAATGAAAAACTGTTTTTT
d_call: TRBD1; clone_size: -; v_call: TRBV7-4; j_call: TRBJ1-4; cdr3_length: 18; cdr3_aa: CASSSRTGDLATNEKLFF; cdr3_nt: TGTGCCAGCAGCTCTCGGACAGGGGACCTTGCAACTAATGAAAAACTGTTTTTT
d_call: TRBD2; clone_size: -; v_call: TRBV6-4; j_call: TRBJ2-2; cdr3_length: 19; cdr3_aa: CASSDPTSGRGSNTGELFF; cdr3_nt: TGTGCCAGCAGTGACCCGACTAGCGGGAGGGGATCGAACACCGGGGAGCTGTTTTTT
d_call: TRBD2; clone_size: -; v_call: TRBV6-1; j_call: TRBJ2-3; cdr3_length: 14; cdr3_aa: CASTSGRASDTQYF; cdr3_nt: TGTGCCAGCACTAGCGGGAGGGCCTCAGATACGCAGTATTTT
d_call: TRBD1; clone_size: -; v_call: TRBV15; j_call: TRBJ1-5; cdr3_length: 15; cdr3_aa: CATSPGDRGNQPQHF; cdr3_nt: TGTGCCACCAGCCCCGGGGACAGGGGTAATCAGCCCCAGCATTTT
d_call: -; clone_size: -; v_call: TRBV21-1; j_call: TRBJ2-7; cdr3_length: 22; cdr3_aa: CASKRGLQGTSGRHHYSYEQYF; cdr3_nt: TGTGCCAGCAAAAGGGGATTGCAGGGGACTAGCGGGAGGCACCACTACTCCTACGAGCAGTACTTC
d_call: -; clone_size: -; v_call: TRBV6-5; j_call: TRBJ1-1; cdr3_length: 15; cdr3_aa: CASSFSGGMNTEAFF; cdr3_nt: TGTGCCAGCAGTTTCTCGGGCGGGATGAACACTGAAGCTTTCTTT
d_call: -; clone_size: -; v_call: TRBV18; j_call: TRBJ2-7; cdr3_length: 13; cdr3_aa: CASSPGVNNEQYF; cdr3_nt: TGTGCCAGCTCACCCGGTGTCAATAACGAGCAGTACTTC
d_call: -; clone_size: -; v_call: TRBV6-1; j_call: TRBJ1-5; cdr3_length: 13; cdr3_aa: CASSEGGDQPQHF; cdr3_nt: TGTGCCAGCAGCGAGGGTGGCGATCAGCCCCAGCATTTT
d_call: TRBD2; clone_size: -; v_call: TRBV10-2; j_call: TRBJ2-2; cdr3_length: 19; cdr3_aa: CASSDLIGGGAHRPGELFF; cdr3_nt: TGCGCCAGCAGTGACTTAATTGGGGGAGGGGCTCATCGTCCCGGGGAGCTGTTTTTT
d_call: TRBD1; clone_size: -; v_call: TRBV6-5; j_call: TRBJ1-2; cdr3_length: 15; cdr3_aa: CATLYGTGGVYGYTF; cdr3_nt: TGTGCCACCTTATACGGGACAGGGGGAGTCTATGGCTACACCTTC
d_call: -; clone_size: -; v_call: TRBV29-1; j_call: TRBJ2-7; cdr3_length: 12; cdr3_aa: CSVAASRYEQYF; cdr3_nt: TGCAGCGTTGCCGCTAGCAGGTACGAGCAGTACTTC
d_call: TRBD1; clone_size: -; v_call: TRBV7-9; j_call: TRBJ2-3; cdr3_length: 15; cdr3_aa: CASSLTGTDTDTQYF; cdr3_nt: TGTGCCAGCAGCCTTACCGGGACAGACACAGATACGCAGTATTTT